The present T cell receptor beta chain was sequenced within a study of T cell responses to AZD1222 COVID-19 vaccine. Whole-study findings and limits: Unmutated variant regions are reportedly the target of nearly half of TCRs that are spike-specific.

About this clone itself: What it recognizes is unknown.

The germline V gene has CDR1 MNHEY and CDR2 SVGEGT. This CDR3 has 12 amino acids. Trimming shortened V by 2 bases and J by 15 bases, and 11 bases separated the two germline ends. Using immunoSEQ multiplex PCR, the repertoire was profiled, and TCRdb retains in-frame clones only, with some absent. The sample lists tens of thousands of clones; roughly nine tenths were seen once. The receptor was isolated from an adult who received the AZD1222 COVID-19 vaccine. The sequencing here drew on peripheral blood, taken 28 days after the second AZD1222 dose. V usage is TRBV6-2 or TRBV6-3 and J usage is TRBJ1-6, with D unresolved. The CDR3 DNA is TGTGCCAGCAGTTACACACGCAGTAACCTCCACTTT. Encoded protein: CASSYTRSNLHF.